This record concerns one T cell receptor beta chain sequence. This clone has more than one count but fewer than ten. Its antigen remains unidentified. No base qualities exist here, and no much larger clone lies one base off it. The EasySep Human CD8+ T Cell Enrichment Kit was used on day 10 to isolate CD8+ T cells from every culture. This entry comes from a study of CD8 T cell repertoires and HIV-1 epitope variants (dated by TCRdb to 2019 to 2021). For context, the study as a whole: T cells were stimulated in separate culture wells with each of twenty-five peptides representing autologous and known Gag and Nef epitope variants. Control conditions included a CMV, EBV and flu peptide pool, the Ebola AY9 epitope as negative control, and a no-peptide well. The epitopes tested covered three Gag epitope families plus Nef HW9 and YT9. T cells were enriched using the EasySep Human T Cell Enrichment Kit and were co-cultured with equal numbers of autologous T cell-negative cells serving as antigen-presenting cells. Cultures were maintained for 9 to 11 days in IMDM with gentamicin, and half-media changes adding IL-2, IL-7 and IL-15 were performed on days 3 and 7. An aliquot of 1M T cells was saved as an uncultured baseline condition, separate from the 80 to 85 T cell cultures. Running each culture condition in triplicate, except for one peptide done in duplicate, gave a total of about 80 T cell cultures. The research as a whole found: The assay could identify only TCR beta chains and pointed to proliferation in response to antigen, not to T cell function or cytokine profile. Fewer than ten antigen-specific TCR beta clonotypes were identified, of which 6 or 7 appeared to be cross-reactive for autologous or known escape epitope variants. Four to six clonotypes recognized the Nef KF9 family and one the HW9 family, with no responses to the TAALDMSHF plasma variant.

V and J are truncated by 8 bases and 8 bases respectively, leaving an intervening sequence of 24 bases. There are 15 amino acids in the CDR3, from cysteine to phenylalanine inclusive. The kept DNA is CDR3 alone, 45 bases in frame from the first base. The CDR1 and CDR2 encoded by the germline V gene are SNHLY and FYNNEI. The immunoSEQ platform was used to sequence TCR beta CDR3 regions at survey depth. The QIAamp DNA micro kit was used to extract genomic DNA from every cultured and uncultured CD8+ T cell population. On the study's bioinformatics: Samples with fewer than 5,000 productive reads were excluded, resulting in the removal of about 6% of the roughly 75 HIV peptide-stimulated cultures. A MANAFEST web app trimmed sequences to CDR3 and removed nonproductive sequences, CDR3s under 5 amino acids, and those not starting C or ending F/W. Antigen-specific clonotypes had to expand in at least 2 of 3 replicates versus no-peptide control at FDR 0.01, only within one epitope family. Specific clonotypes also needed at least fivefold higher frequency than in wells stimulated with peptides from other epitope families. What TCRdb holds here is the immuneACCESS table cut down to in-frame rearrangements. Part of the clones is not present; checked against another copy, under half of the missing clones reflect an unresolved V gene, and the others are unexplained. V and J calls and clone size are those listed in that table; D and trimming were worked out from the DNA. This sample holds some 7,300 clones; around 62% were observed only once. The ten biggest clones cover around 40% of the sample.

This chain joins TRBV2 to TRBJ1-2, with no reliable assignment of the D segment. The TCR originated in a male donor with HIV. Material: cultured CD8+ T cells derived from PBMCs. Here is the DNA: TGTGCCAGCTGCGAGACTCCCGTGGACTATTGGGGCTACACCTTC. It translates as CASCETPVDYWGYTF.